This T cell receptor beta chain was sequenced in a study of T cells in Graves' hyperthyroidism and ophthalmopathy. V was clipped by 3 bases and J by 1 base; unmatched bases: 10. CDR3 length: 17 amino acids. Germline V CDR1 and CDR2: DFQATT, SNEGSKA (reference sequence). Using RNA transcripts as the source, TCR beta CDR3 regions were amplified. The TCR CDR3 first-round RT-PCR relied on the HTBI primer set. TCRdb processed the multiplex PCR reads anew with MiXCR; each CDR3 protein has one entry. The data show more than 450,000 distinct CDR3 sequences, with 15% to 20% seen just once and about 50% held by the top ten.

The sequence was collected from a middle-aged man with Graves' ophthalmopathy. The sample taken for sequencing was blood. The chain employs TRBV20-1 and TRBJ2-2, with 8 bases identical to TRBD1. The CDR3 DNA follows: TGCAGTGCTAGTAATCCAGGGGGCGCCGGGAACACCGGGGAGCTGTTTTTT. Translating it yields CSASNPGGAGNTGELFF.